This note documents a single T cell receptor (beta chain) sequence. What it recognizes is unknown. Generated by immunoSEQ multiplex PCR, the TCRdb table keeps only in-frame clones and is missing some. This sample carries roughly 110,000 clones, under 95% of them seen once, and the ten largest clones take around 20%. The data derive from a study of T cell responses to AZD1222 COVID-19 vaccine. The CDR3 is made up of 13 amino acids. In germline, CDR1 is SGHTA, CDR2 FQGTGA. Trimming stripped 5 bases from V and 4 bases from J, with 9 bases between. Findings and caveats of the study: Clonal diversity was possibly underestimated, and the donors were mostly white British, with more females.

Sequenced here: peripheral blood, sampled on day 0 of AZD1222 vaccination. The chain uses TRBV7-3 and TRBJ1-5, with D perhaps TRBD1 (5 bases). This clonotype was sampled from an adult in good health. The CDR3 region has the DNA TGTGCCAGCAGCCCCGACAGTAATCAGCCCCAGCATTTT. Translated: CASSPDSNQPQHF.